A single T cell receptor (beta chain) is shown here with its context. This entry comes from a study of control samples from healthy donors and cancer patients. The data were produced by immunoSEQ multiplex PCR, yet TCRdb's version contains in-frame clones alone and is incomplete. The sample carries 350,000 to 450,000 clones, 80% to 95% recorded once. The germline V gene has CDR1 GTSNPN and CDR2 SVGIG (reference sequence). CDR3 length equals 14 residues. Trimming took 1 base from V and 3 from J, leaving 12 bases between them. This clonotype originated in a man aged 35 to 55 with head and neck cancer. Source material: PBMCs. The rearrangement joins TRBV30 to TRBJ2-5; D not resolved. The CDR3 here is CAWSDTLTEETQYF. Here the CDR3 DNA reads TGTGCCTGGAGTGACACCTTAACGGAAGAGACCCAGTACTTC.